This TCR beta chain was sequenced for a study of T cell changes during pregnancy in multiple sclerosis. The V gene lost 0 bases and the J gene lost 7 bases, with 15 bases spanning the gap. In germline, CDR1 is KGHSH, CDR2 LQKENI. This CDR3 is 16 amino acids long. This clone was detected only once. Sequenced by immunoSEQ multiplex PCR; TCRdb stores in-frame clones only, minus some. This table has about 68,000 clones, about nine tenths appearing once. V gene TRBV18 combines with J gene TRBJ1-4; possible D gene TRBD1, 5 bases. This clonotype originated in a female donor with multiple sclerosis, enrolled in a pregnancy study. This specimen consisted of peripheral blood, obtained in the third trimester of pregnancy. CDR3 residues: CASSPPSEGGGEKLFF. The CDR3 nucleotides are TGTGCCAGCTCACCACCATCCGAGGGCGGGGGTGAAAAACTGTTTTTT.